The clone carrying this T cell receptor beta chain was counted between two and nine times. The V end was cut by 5 bases, the J end by 1 base, with 12 bases between. The CDR3 contains 14 residues. The germline gives CDR1 SGHVS, CDR2 FNYEAQ. This entry comes from a study of blood T cell repertoires in COVID-19. About the study: COVID-19 samples collected from the United States, Italy and Spain covered acute and convalescent phases. T cells, B-cell-depleted T cells, or PBMCs provided the cDNA or gDNA that served as material.

Per the original methods: Reference gene primer amplification gave nucleated cell count estimates. This table comes from immunoSEQ multiplex PCR, and its TCRdb copy is limited to in-frame clones, with some not included. V and J calls plus clone size are reproduced from that table; the DNA served to infer D and trimming. The sample has around 100,000 clones; roughly four fifths are singletons. The sequence was collected from a man aged 55-75 years with acute or convalescent COVID-19. V and J are TRBV7-6 and TRBJ2-7; possibly TRBD2 for D (5 bases). The specimen sequenced was peripheral blood. CDR3 sequence reads: CASSPFGVSYEQYF. The CDR3 nucleotides read TGTGCCAGCAGCCCCTTCGGGGTGTCCTACGAGCAGTACTTC.